A selection of T cell receptor beta chains follows, all from one sample in a study of CD8 T cells in ankylosing spondylitis. TCRdb reprocessed the 5' RACE reads with MiXCR, giving one entry per CDR3 protein. The data show 250,000 to 350,000 distinct CDR3 sequences, about 20% seen once. The specimen sequenced was blood, either unsorted or a sorted T cell fraction (not recorded which). The source of these receptors is a female donor with ankylosing spondylitis or in good health (not recorded which). The CDR3 runs from the conserved cysteine through the conserved F or W. The D gene is left open where the match is weak. Clone sizes are given selectively: once, few, many, or a class where the clone is expanded.

CDR3: CASSSQTAGLSEKLFF
DNA: TGTGCCAGCAGCTCCCAAACTGCCGGACTCTCGGAAAAACTGTTTTTT
V: TRBV7-2
J: TRBJ1-4
D: .
size: few
length: 16

CDR3: CASSVALPSSGRRTGELFF
DNA: TGTGCCAGCAGTGTGGCCTTACCCTCTAGCGGGAGGCGTACCGGGGAGCTGTTTTTT
V: TRBV2
J: TRBJ2-2
D: TRBD2
size: .
length: 19

CDR3: CASTGTLRTGELFF
DNA: TGTGCCAGCACCGGGACCCTGAGAACCGGGGAGCTGTTTTTT
V: TRBV7-2
J: TRBJ2-2
D: .
size: .
length: 14

CDR3: CASSPPPQGSTYEQYF
DNA: TGTGCCAGCAGCCCGCCCCCACAGGGGTCCACCTACGAGCAGTACTTC
V: TRBV12-3/TRBV12-4
J: TRBJ2-7
D: TRBD1
size: .
length: 16

CDR3: CASSVEELETEAFF
DNA: TGTGCCAGCAGCGTAGAGGAACTGGAGACTGAAGCTTTCTTT
V: TRBV9
J: TRBJ1-1
D: .
size: few
length: 14

CDR3: CASSSPFGLPYEQYF
DNA: TGTGCCAGCAGCTCCCCGTTCGGACTGCCCTACGAGCAGTACTTC
V: TRBV7-9
J: TRBJ2-7
D: .
size: .
length: 15

CDR3: CSARDLRGEGDEQFF
DNA: TGCAGTGCTAGAGATCTCAGGGGCGAAGGGGATGAGCAGTTCTTC
V: TRBV20-1
J: TRBJ2-1
D: .
size: many
length: 15

CDR3: CASSLRPTRGYGYTF
DNA: TGTGCCAGCAGCTTAAGGCCTACCCGTGGGTATGGCTACACCTTC
V: TRBV7-8
J: TRBJ1-2
D: .
size: .
length: 15

CDR3: CASSQGTGGQPQHF
DNA: TGCGCCAGCAGCCAAGGGACAGGGGGTCAGCCCCAGCATTTT
V: TRBV4-3
J: TRBJ1-5
D: TRBD1
size: few
length: 14

CDR3: CASTSTGAVNSPLHF
DNA: TGCGCCAGCACTTCGACAGGGGCCGTCAATTCACCCCTCCACTTT
V: TRBV5-1
J: TRBJ1-6
D: TRBD1
size: .
length: 15

CDR3: CASSPRLGTTPYF
DNA: TGTGCCAGCAGTCCCCGACTAGGAACTACTCCGTACTTC
V: TRBV12-3/TRBV12-4
J: TRBJ2-1
D: .
size: .
length: 13

CDR3: CASSLRYSMNTEAFF
DNA: TGTGCCAGCAGCTTACGGTACAGCATGAACACTGAAGCTTTCTTT
V: TRBV7-2
J: TRBJ1-1
D: .
size: .
length: 15

CDR3: CSVGDGLRTDTQYF
DNA: TGCAGCGTGGGGGACGGACTCCGCACAGATACGCAGTATTTT
V: TRBV29-1
J: TRBJ2-3
D: .
size: many
length: 14

CDR3: CASSASGTSGRRDTQYF
DNA: TGTGCCAGCAGCGCCTCCGGGACTAGCGGGAGGAGGGATACGCAGTATTTT
V: TRBV7-2
J: TRBJ2-3
D: TRBD2
size: .
length: 17

CDR3: CSASQLSSYNSPLHF
DNA: TGCAGTGCTAGCCAGCTAAGCTCCTATAATTCACCCCTCCACTTT
V: TRBV20-1
J: TRBJ1-6
D: .
size: .
length: 15

CDR3: CAISSRDRGHQETQYF
DNA: TGTGCCATCAGCTCCCGGGACAGGGGGCATCAAGAGACCCAGTACTTC
V: TRBV10-3
J: TRBJ2-5
D: TRBD1
size: .
length: 16

CDR3: CASRGDRGDYGYTF
DNA: TGTGCCAGCAGGGGGGACAGGGGGGACTATGGCTACACCTTC
V: TRBV25-1
J: TRBJ1-2
D: TRBD1
size: .
length: 14

CDR3: CASSDGLAYEQYF
DNA: TGTGCCAGCAGTGACGGACTGGCCTACGAGCAGTACTTC
V: TRBV2
J: TRBJ2-7
D: .
size: few
length: 13

CDR3: CSGSDGANEKLFF
DNA: TGCAGCGGCTCCGACGGGGCAAATGAAAAACTGTTTTTT
V: TRBV29-1
J: TRBJ1-4
D: .
size: .
length: 13

CDR3: CSAGLYTGELFF
DNA: TGCAGTGCGGGACTCTACACCGGGGAGCTGTTTTTT
V: TRBV20-1
J: TRBJ2-2
D: .
size: .
length: 12

CDR3: CATSRGPNEKLFF
DNA: TGTGCCACCAGCAGAGGACCGAATGAAAAACTGTTTTTT
V: TRBV15
J: TRBJ1-4
D: .
size: few
length: 13

CDR3: CASSLDTGVHNEQFF
DNA: TGTGCCAGCAGCTTAGATACAGGCGTGCACAATGAGCAGTTCTTC
V: TRBV11-2
J: TRBJ2-1
D: .
size: once
length: 15

CDR3: CASSLLTLAETSYEQYF
DNA: TGTGCCAGCAGTTTACTCACTTTAGCGGAGACCTCCTACGAGCAGTACTTC
V: TRBV6-2/TRBV6-3
J: TRBJ2-7
D: .
size: .
length: 17

CDR3: CSARDGQRYQPQHF
DNA: TGCAGTGCTAGAGACGGACAGAGGTATCAGCCCCAGCATTTT
V: TRBV20-1
J: TRBJ1-5
D: .
size: few
length: 14

CDR3: CATSDPRRGPEQYF
DNA: TGTGCCACCAGTGATCCACGGCGGGGGCCCGAGCAGTACTTC
V: TRBV24-1
J: TRBJ2-7
D: .
size: .
length: 14

CDR3: CSVEEGRRSEQYF
DNA: TGCAGCGTTGAAGAGGGACGGCGATCCGAGCAGTACTTC
V: TRBV29-1
J: TRBJ2-7
D: .
size: few
length: 13

CDR3: CATSRVITSGLRETQYF
DNA: TGTGCCACCAGCAGAGTTATAACGTCCGGGCTCCGAGAGACCCAGTACTTC
V: TRBV15
J: TRBJ2-5
D: .
size: .
length: 17

CDR3: CASALGRENYEQYF
DNA: TGTGCCAGCGCCCTGGGTAGGGAAAACTACGAGCAGTACTTC
V: TRBV12-3/TRBV12-4
J: TRBJ2-7
D: .
size: .
length: 14

CDR3: CASSLTGDEKLFF
DNA: TGCGCCAGCAGCTTGACTGGAGATGAAAAACTGTTTTTT
V: TRBV5-1
J: TRBJ1-4
D: .
size: .
length: 13

CDR3: CSATLDRVLGQETQYF
DNA: TGCAGTGCTACCCTAGACCGGGTCCTCGGGCAAGAGACCCAGTACTTC
V: TRBV20-1
J: TRBJ2-5
D: .
size: .
length: 16

CDR3: CASTGVRTEAFF
DNA: TGTGCCAGTACGGGGGTGCGCACTGAAGCTTTCTTT
V: TRBV19
J: TRBJ1-1
D: .
size: .
length: 12

CDR3: CASIERDNNSPLHF
DNA: TGTGCCAGCATCGAGAGGGATAATAATTCACCCCTCCACTTT
V: TRBV2
J: TRBJ1-6
D: .
size: .
length: 14

CDR3: CASSLYGGVEGELFF
DNA: TGTGCCAGCAGCTTGTATGGCGGGGTGGAGGGGGAGCTGTTTTTT
V: TRBV7-2
J: TRBJ2-2
D: .
size: .
length: 15

CDR3: CASSHCGSGTPGSCFF
DNA: .
V: TRBV23-1
J: TRBJ2-2
D: .
size: few
length: 16

CDR3: CSAMTSGEYEQYF
DNA: TGCAGTGCAATGACTAGCGGGGAATACGAGCAGTACTTC
V: TRBV20-1
J: TRBJ2-7
D: TRBD2
size: few
length: 13

CDR3: CASTSDYFRTGELFF
DNA: TGTGCCAGCACTTCGGACTACTTTAGGACCGGGGAGCTGTTTTTT
V: TRBV6-1
J: TRBJ2-2
D: .
size: many
length: 15

CDR3: CASSLPGGEDTQYF
DNA: TGTGCCAGCAGTCTCCCCGGGGGGGAAGATACGCAGTATTTT
V: TRBV7-3
J: TRBJ2-3
D: TRBD2
size: .
length: 14

CDR3: CSARGPFALSDTQYF
DNA: TGCAGTGCTAGAGGCCCCTTTGCGTTGTCAGATACGCAGTATTTT
V: TRBV20-1
J: TRBJ2-3
D: .
size: many
length: 15

CDR3: CSASLAYEQFF
DNA: TGCAGTGCTAGTCTGGCCTATGAGCAGTTCTTC
V: TRBV20-1
J: TRBJ2-1
D: .
size: .
length: 11

CDR3: CASSLGGQSSYEQYF
DNA: TGTGCCAGCAGTTTAGGAGGGCAGAGCTCCTACGAGCAGTACTTC
V: TRBV12-3/TRBV12-4
J: TRBJ2-7
D: .
size: .
length: 15

CDR3: CASSLVPRTTGELFF
DNA: TGTGCCAGCAGCTTAGTCCCCAGAACCACCGGGGAGCTGTTTTTT
V: TRBV7-2
J: TRBJ2-2
D: .
size: .
length: 15

CDR3: CSGLDQETQYF
DNA: TGCAGTGGGTTAGATCAAGAGACCCAGTACTTC
V: TRBV20-1
J: TRBJ2-5
D: .
size: few
length: 11